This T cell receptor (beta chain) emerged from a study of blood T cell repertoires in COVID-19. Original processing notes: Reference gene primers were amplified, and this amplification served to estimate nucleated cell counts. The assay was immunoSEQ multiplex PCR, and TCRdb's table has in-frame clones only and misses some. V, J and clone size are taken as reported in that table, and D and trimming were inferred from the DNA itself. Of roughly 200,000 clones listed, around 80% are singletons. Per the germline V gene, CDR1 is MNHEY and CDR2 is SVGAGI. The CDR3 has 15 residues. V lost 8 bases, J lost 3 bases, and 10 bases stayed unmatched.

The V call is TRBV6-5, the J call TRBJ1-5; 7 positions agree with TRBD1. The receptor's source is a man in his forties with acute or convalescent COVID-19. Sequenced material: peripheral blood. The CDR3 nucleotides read TGTGCCAGCCCAGGGATGGGACAGTCCAATCAGCCCCAGCATTTT. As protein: CASPGMGQSNQPQHF.